The clone carrying this TCR beta chain was seen more than once but under ten times. Its matching antigen is unknown. This specimen comes from a study of T cell repertoires in cytomegalovirus infection. Study background: Matching HLA type and CMV infection were both indicated by public TCR beta signatures.

The V gene's germline CDR1 is LNHDA and CDR2 SQIVND (reference sequence). The CDR3 covers 15 residues. The V gene lost 5 bases and the J gene lost 1 base, with 14 bases spanning the gap. The study, taken as a whole, reports: HLA-C-restricted CMV clonotypes gave the most frequent clonotype in two of eight donors. Cumulated frequencies of public TCR beta families served to identify carriers of CMV plus the relevant HLA.

MiXCR, applied by TCRdb to the reads, yields one record per CDR3 protein. The data show about 300,000 distinct CDR3 sequences, with about 25% seen just once and approximately 14% held by the top ten. This chain joins TRBV19 and TRBJ1-1; tentatively, D is TRBD1 (6 bases). The source of this sequence is a human donor in good health (CMV status not recorded). Some clones in this sample may be carry-over from other donors' samples. Specimen: PBMCs. For the CDR3, the DNA is TGTGCCAGTAGTCGGCACAGGGCCCCGAACACTGAAGCTTTCTTT. It encodes CASSRHRAPNTEAFF.